This T cell receptor (beta chain) was sequenced in a study of early T cells in non-severe SARS-CoV-2 infection. Study as a whole: The study sequenced bulk RNA from unsorted whole blood, with chains unpaired.

In its sample, this clonotype was seen a few times. Its antigen is unknown. The library protocol tagged individual cDNA molecules with unique molecular identifiers. TCRdb re-called the 5' RACE reads through MiXCR, storing one row per CDR3 protein. The sample shows 80,000 to 95,000 distinct CDR3 sequences, around a sixth of them seen only once. Whole-study results and caveats: Anti-spike CD8 responses were favored by VDJdb matching, which missed private and CD4 specificities.

The germline V gene has CDR1 LGHNA and CDR2 YNFKEQ. Trimming removed 0 bases at V and 4 bases at J, with 7 bases between. This CDR3 spans 13 amino acids. The chain uses TRBV4-2 and TRBJ2-7; a possible D gene is TRBD2 (5 bases). Sequencing used whole blood, obtained at baseline. This clonotype was sampled from an adult who was a healthcare worker with PCR-confirmed SARS-CoV-2 infection or an uninfected control (not recorded which). This chain's CDR3 is CASSQEWTYEQYF. The CDR3 DNA reads TGTGCCAGCAGCCAAGAGTGGACTTACGAGCAGTACTTC.